This T cell receptor (beta chain) was identified during a study of T-cell memory formation after mild COVID-19. TCRdb re-called the 5' RACE reads with MiXCR, one entry per CDR3 protein. Of 400,000 or so distinct CDR3 sequences in the sample, 20% are singletons; the top ten hold 8.4%. This clonotype has just one count. Between the trimmed V and J ends, which lost 6 bases and 5 bases, there was a span of 17 bases. Per the germline V gene, CDR1 is SGHDT and CDR2 is YYEEEE. The CDR3 is 15 amino acids. Sequenced: PBMCs or a T cell subset sorted from them (not recorded which). The chain links TRBV5-6 to TRBJ2-2; TRBD2 might be the D (6 bases). The sequence came from an adult woman who had mild COVID-19 (a few samples of this study predate the infection). Cell type and time point are not known. CDR3: CASTPTGGETGELFF. The CDR3 nucleotides are TGTGCCAGCACCCCCACCGGGGGAGAGACCGGGGAGCTGTTTTTT. Based on the CDR3 plus reference TRBV5-6 and TRBJ2-2, the full variable domain is DAGVTQSPTHLIKTRGQQVTLRCSPKSGHDTVSWYQQALGQGPQFIFQYYEEEERQRGNFPDRFSGHQFPNYSSELNVNALLLGDSALYLCASTPTGGETGELFFGEGSRLTVL.